Described below is a single T cell receptor beta chain sequence and its context. The antigen is not known. The source of the sample is a study of cytomegalovirus exposure and HLA in healthy donors. Study observations and caveats: In a later analysis, HLA-associated TCR beta chains were more clonally expanded than equally common others. TCR beta V- and J-gene trimming, according to a later analysis, was linked to a missense DCLRE1C variant. There were some public TCRs occurring in many donors, but most TCR sequences were rare.

V was trimmed by 2 bases and J by 2 bases, leaving 10 bases between them. This CDR3 is built from 15 residues. Germline assignment: CDR1 SNHLY and CDR2 FYNNEI. PCR was performed using 60 Vbeta and 13 Jbeta primers. Sequencing used immunoSEQ multiplex PCR; TCRdb keeps in-frame clones, though not all of them. Here the sample spans hundreds of thousands of clones, approximately 82% being singletons. Material for sequencing was PBMCs. The source of this sequence is a man aged 18 to 35 in good health and CMV-seronegative. The chain combines TRBV2 with TRBJ1-5; D unclear. CDR3 region: CASSERAGGNQPQHF. The DNA of the CDR3 is TGTGCCAGCAGTGAAAGGGCGGGCGGCAATCAGCCCCAGCATTTT.